These 17 T cell receptor beta chains were all obtained from the same sample, sequenced in a study of cytomegalovirus exposure and HLA in healthy donors. Assay: immunoSEQ multiplex PCR; the TCRdb copy retains only in-frame clones and omits some. The table records under 250,000 clones, about 93% of them present only once. The sequencing input was PBMCs. These receptors all come from a woman aged 18-29 years in good health and CMV-seronegative.

This chain joins TRBV6-5 and TRBJ1-2, with 11 positions matching TRBD1. The CDR3 contains 13 residues. V lost 5 bases to trimming and J lost 8 bases; unmatched junction nucleotides: 4. Germline-derived CDR1 and CDR2 are MNHEY and SVGAGI. CDR3 coding DNA: TGTGCCAGCAGTGACGGGACAGGGGGGGGCTACACCTTC. Protein product: CASSDGTGGGYTF.

The DNA of the CDR3 is TGTGCCAGCAGCTTGGTTGGACAGAGCTCCTACAATGAGCAGTTCTTC. Its translation is CASSLVGQSSYNEQFF. V and J are TRBV5-6 and TRBJ2-1, with a weak D call TRBD1 (6 bases). The CDR3 runs 16 residues. In germline, CDR1 is SGHDT, CDR2 YYEEEE. With 0 bases removed from V and 0 bases from J, the gap between germline ends came to 10 bases.

This chain links TRBV2 with TRBJ2-7; D is uncertain. CDR1 SNHLY and CDR2 FYNNEI come from the germline V gene. The length of the CDR3 is 13 residues. Trimming removed 4 bases from V and 0 bases from J, with 7 bases in between. CDR3 in amino acids: CASSVSASYEQYF. DNA of the CDR3: TGTGCCAGCAGTGTAAGCGCCTCCTACGAGCAGTACTTC.

The rearrangement joins TRBV7-2 to TRBJ2-1; TRBD2 aligns across 8 bases. With V trimmed by 2 bases and J by 7 bases, 7 bases remained unmatched. Looked up from germline, CDR1 is SGHTA and CDR2 is FQGNSA. The length of the CDR3 is 15 residues. DNA of the CDR3: TGTGCCAGCAGCTTACAAACCGGGAGGGGGAATGAGCAGTTCTTC. This encodes CASSLQTGRGNEQFF.

The chain couples TRBV6-1 to TRBJ1-1, with D unclear. Per germline, CDR1 MNHNS and CDR2 SASEGT. The CDR3 totals 14 residues. Trimming took off 4 bases at V and 0 bases at J, with 9 bases between the two ends. For the CDR3, the DNA is TGTGCCAGCAGTGTGGGCAGGCTGAACACTGAAGCTTTCTTT. It codes for CASSVGRLNTEAFF.

The chain uses TRBV12-5 and TRBJ1-1; perhaps TRBD1 as D (5 bases). Trimming removed 7 bases from V and 0 bases from J, with 18 bases in between. From germline, CDR1 is LGHNT and CDR2 FRNRAP. The CDR3 totals 16 residues. The CDR3 is CASAPPWGELNTEAFF. The CDR3 DNA sequence: TGTGCTAGTGCTCCTCCCTGGGGGGAATTGAACACTGAAGCTTTCTTT.

This clone appeared a single time. This chain connects TRBV18 to TRBJ2-6; tentatively, D is TRBD1 (5 bases). The V and J ends lost 8 bases and 0 bases respectively, with 8 bases between them. CDR1 is KGHSH, CDR2 LQKENI, per germline. The CDR3 covers 14 residues. Written as DNA, the CDR3 is TGTGCCAGCGAAACAGGCTCTGGGGCCAACGTCCTGACTTTC. Protein: CASETGSGANVLTF.

This clone was seen a handful of times. J is TRBJ2-7 and V is TRBV5-1; TRBD1 matches at 7 bases. The V and J ends lost 4 bases and 6 bases, in that order; junction bases with no gene match: 7. CDR3 length equals 13 residues. CDR1 and CDR2 (germline): SGHRS, YFSETQ. The CDR3 region is CASSHGQAGEQYF. CDR3 bases: TGCGCCAGCAGCCATGGACAGGCTGGCGAGCAGTACTTC. Together with reference TRBV5-1 and TRBJ2-7, the CDR3 gives the full variable domain: KAGVTQTPRYLIKTRGQQVTLSCSPISGHRSVSWYQQTPGQGLQFLFEYFSETQRNKGNFPGRFSGRQFSNSRSEMNVSTLELGDSALYLCASSHGQAGEQYFGPGTRLTVT.

J is TRBJ2-1 and V is TRBV30; D is unresolved. The germline V gene has CDR1 GTSNPN and CDR2 SVGIG (reference sequence). Trimming removed 5 bases from V and 0 bases from J, with 8 bases in between. The CDR3 is 13 amino acids. CDR3 sequence reads: CAWVLSSYNEQFF. CDR3 nucleotide sequence: TGTGCCTGGGTACTGAGCTCCTACAATGAGCAGTTCTTC. The full variable domain, rest sourced from reference TRBV30 and TRBJ2-1, is SQTIHQWPATLVQPVGSPLSLECTVEGTSNPNLYWYRQAAGRGLQLLFYSVGIGQISSEVPQNLSASRPQDRQFILSSKKLLLSDSGFYLCAWVLSSYNEQFFGPGTRLTVL.

V is TRBV7-6 and J is TRBJ2-2, with 10 nucleotides matching TRBD2. CDR3 length: 15 amino acids. V shed 2 bases and J 7 bases; nucleotides not matched to a gene: 4. Germline V gene lookup returns CDR1 SGHVS and CDR2 FNYEAQ. The CDR3 bases are TGTGCCAGCAGCTTACCTAGCGGGAGAGGCGGGGAGCTGTTTTTT. Its protein product is CASSLPSGRGGELFF. Full variable domain (rest looked up from reference TRBV7-6 and TRBJ2-2): GAGVSQSPRYKVTKRGQDVALRCDPISGHVSLYWYRQALGQGPEFLTYFNYEAQQDKSGLPNDRFSAERPEGSISTLTIQRTEQRDSAMYRCASSLPSGRGGELFFGEGSRLTVL.

The V call is TRBV28, the J call TRBJ1-2; tentative D call: TRBD1 (6 bases). The germline V gene has CDR1 MDHEN and CDR2 SYDVKM. V shed 4 bases and J shed 5 bases, with 11 bases lying between them. The CDR3 has 13 residues. The CDR3 loop reads CASSSTGEYGYTF. CDR3 sequence (DNA): TGTGCCAGCAGTTCGACAGGCGAATATGGCTACACCTTC.

CDR3 nucleotides: TGCGCCAGCAGCCAAGGGACTAACACAGATACGCAGTATTTT. Protein product: CASSQGTNTDTQYF. The chain couples TRBV5-1 to TRBJ2-3; TRBD2 matches at 7 bases. Germline V gives CDR1 SGHRS, CDR2 YFSETQ. The V and J ends lost 4 bases and 2 bases, in that order; junction bases with no gene match: 4. The CDR3 contains 14 residues.

This clone was picked up one time. This chain joins TRBV27 and TRBJ2-7, with D possibly TRBD2 on 6 matching bases. This CDR3 comprises 13 residues. CDR1 and CDR2 (germline): MNHEY, SMNVEV (reference sequence). Trimming removed 2 bases at V and 3 bases at J, with 8 bases between. CDR3 amino acids: CASSLVGGYEQYF. DNA for the CDR3: TGTGCCAGCAGTTTAGTCGGGGGCTACGAGCAGTACTTC.

The chain joins TRBV2 to TRBJ2-3, with a tentative D call TRBD1 (5 bases). Germline V gives CDR1 SNHLY, CDR2 FYNNEI. This CDR3 is 15 amino acids long. V lost 2 bases to trimming and J lost 8 bases, with 17 bases between them. Here the CDR3 reads CASSESFGGAGTQYF. CDR3 DNA sequence: TGTGCCAGCAGTGAAAGTTTTGGTGGGGCTGGTACGCAGTATTTT. Filled out from reference TRBV2 and TRBJ2-3, the complete variable domain reads EPEVTQTPSHQVTQMGQEVILRCVPISNHLYFYWYRQILGQKVEFLVSFYNNEISEKSEIFDDQFSVERPDGSNFTLKIRSTKLEDSAMYFCASSESFGGAGTQYFGPGTRLTVL.

The chain is built from TRBV19 and TRBJ1-4, with 8 bases fitting TRBD1. The germline V gene encodes CDR1 LNHDA and CDR2 SQIVND (reference sequence). The CDR3 extends over 15 amino acids. V shed 3 bases and J 8 bases; nucleotides not matched to a gene: 8. The CDR3 reads CASSMGQASLEKLFF. CDR3 nucleotides: TGTGCCAGTAGTATGGGACAGGCGTCGTTGGAAAAACTGTTTTTT.

V is TRBV5-1 and J is TRBJ2-3; TRBD2 matches 7 bases. CDR3 length equals 14 residues. Germline CDR1 SGHRS, CDR2 YFSETQ. J lost 0 bases, V lost 5 bases, and 3 bases had no gene match. The CDR3 sequence: CASSTSESTDTQYF. CDR3 coding DNA: TGCGCCAGCAGTACTAGCGAAAGCACAGATACGCAGTATTTT.

The chain uses TRBV4-1 and TRBJ1-2; D remains unclear. The CDR3 totals 16 residues. Per germline, CDR1 MGHRA and CDR2 YSYEKL. Between the trimmed V and J ends, which lost 0 bases and 3 bases, there was a span of 14 bases. The CDR3: CASSQEEAVRDYGYTF. The CDR3, as DNA: TGCGCCAGCAGCCAAGAAGAGGCAGTGCGAGACTATGGCTACACCTTC.